Given below is one T cell receptor (beta chain) in context. There is no known antigen for this receptor. No much larger clone exists at a distance of one base, and base qualities are not known. TCRbeta CDR3 regions were amplified from genomic DNA by means of the immunoSEQ Assay, a bias-controlled multiplex PCR. As for how the authors treated the data: The number of nucleated cells in each sample was estimated by amplification of reference gene primers within the assay. Sequence reads were collapsed and filtered to measure the absolute abundance of every unique TCRbeta CDR3 rearrangement. For each sample, productive Simpson clonality was calculated as the square root of Simpson's diversity index across productive rearrangements. Here the immuneACCESS table is served through TCRdb, limited to in-frame sequences with V and J called. Missing clones are a known gap in these copies; in checked studies unresolved V genes cover under half, and the rest lacks a known reason. V, J and clone size derive from that table, while D and trimming were established from the DNA sequence. Recorded for this sample are approximately 170,000 clones; about four fifths of them occurred a single time. Roughly a tenth of the sample goes to the ten largest clones.

This sample is drawn from a study of blood T cell repertoires in COVID-19 (dated by TCRdb to 2020 to 2022). Background on the whole study: Samples covering the acute and convalescent phases of COVID-19 were provided by collaborators in the United States, Italy and Spain. The material from the prospective study consisted of cDNA or gDNA derived from T cells, B-cell-depleted T cells, or PBMCs. Deeply sampled blood TCRbeta repertoires from subjects exposed to, actively infected with, or recovered from COVID-19 were included in the dataset. A freely available public database, intended as a resource for researchers studying the immune response to SARS-CoV-2, is where the repertoires were released. The samples were drawn from the first 160 participants of the ongoing ImmuneRACE study and from over a thousand subjects provided by 6 global collaborators. A de-identified subject ID, COVID-19 status, age in years and sex were almost always included in the sample metadata. Where HLA class I and class II types were available, the types were taken from metadata supplied by the sample provider, not from assay-based typing.

The collaborating institutions used their own protocols to collect whole blood in K2EDTA tubes. For TCRbeta analysis, collaborator samples were shipped as frozen whole blood, as isolated PBMCs, or as DNA extracted from either sample type. The full study reports these points: The amount of clinical and demographic metadata varied by source and participant and was provided uncurated.

The sequenced sample was peripheral blood. The source is a woman aged 80 or over with active or convalescent COVID-19.

The bases are TGTGCCAGCAGCCCCTTGACAATTAACTATGGCTACACCTTC. Its coded protein is CASSPLTINYGYTF. The rearranged chain carries TRBV7-6 and TRBJ1-2, with no confidently assigned D gene. CDR1 is given as SGHVS and CDR2 as FNYEAQ, both from the germline V gene. Counted from cysteine to phenylalanine, this CDR3 has 14 amino acids. Of the read, only the CDR3 DNA is kept; its 42 bases are in frame from base 1. V is pared back by 5 bases and J by 1 base, with 11 bases lying between the germline termini.